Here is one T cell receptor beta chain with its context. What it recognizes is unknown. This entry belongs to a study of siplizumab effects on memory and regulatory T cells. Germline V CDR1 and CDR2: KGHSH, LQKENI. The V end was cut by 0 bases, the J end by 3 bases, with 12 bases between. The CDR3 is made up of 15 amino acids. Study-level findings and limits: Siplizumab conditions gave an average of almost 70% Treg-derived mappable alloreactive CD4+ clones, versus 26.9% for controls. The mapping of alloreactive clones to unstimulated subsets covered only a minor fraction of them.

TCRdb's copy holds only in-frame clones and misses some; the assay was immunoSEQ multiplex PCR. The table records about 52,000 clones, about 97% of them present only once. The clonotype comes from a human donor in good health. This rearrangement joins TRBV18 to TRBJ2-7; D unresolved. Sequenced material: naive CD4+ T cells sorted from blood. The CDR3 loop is CASSPPAREVYEQYF. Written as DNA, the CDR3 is TGTGCCAGCTCACCACCGGCGAGAGAAGTCTACGAGCAGTACTTC.